This T cell receptor beta chain came from a study of blood T cell repertoires in COVID-19. Study-wide background: There were acute and convalescent COVID-19 samples, and they came from the United States, Italy and Spain. T cells, B-cell-depleted T cells, or PBMCs supplied cDNA or gDNA.

As handled by the study authors: The authors estimated nucleated cell counts from reference gene primer amplification. Clones were sequenced by immunoSEQ multiplex PCR, and TCRdb holds only the in-frame ones, with some missing. That table supplies the V and J calls and clone size; D and trimming were determined from the DNA. The sample yields roughly 250,000 clones, approximately 80% seen once. CDR1 is MDHEN and CDR2 is SYDVKM in the germline V gene. The length of the CDR3 is 16 residues. V gave up 2 bases and J gave up 0 bases, with 8 bases separating them. The clonotype comes from a human donor in a cohort sampled during active COVID-19. The J gene is TRBJ1-6, the V gene TRBV28; no clear D. The sample comprised peripheral blood. The chain's CDR3 is CASSLGPGSYNSPLHF. The DNA for the CDR3 is TGTGCCAGCAGTTTAGGCCCGGGCTCCTATAATTCACCCCTCCACTTT.